Following are 6 T cell receptor beta chains from one sample sequenced in a study of blood T cell repertoires in COVID-19. Profiled with immunoSEQ multiplex PCR; TCRdb holds only in-frame clones, not every one. This table holds over 30,000 clones, 70% to 90% found once. The sequenced material came from peripheral blood. These receptors all come from a human donor in a cohort sampled during active COVID-19.

The gene calls are TRBV6-6 and TRBJ2-4; D is ambiguous. The CDR3 is made up of 15 amino acids. Deletions cut 5 bases from V and 8 bases from J, with 19 bases between. Germline CDR1 and CDR2: MNHNY and SVGAGI (reference sequence). CDR3 DNA: TGTGCCAGCAGTCCAACCTCTGCGCCCCCGGACATTCAGTACTTC. Translated, it gives CASSPTSAPPDIQYF.

This chain links TRBV5-1 with TRBJ2-7; D may be TRBD2 (6 bases). V lost 4 bases to trimming and J lost 0 bases, with 26 bases between them. Germline V gives CDR1 SGHRS, CDR2 YFSETQ. This CDR3 comprises 19 residues. In nucleotides, the CDR3 is TGCGCCAGCAGCCCCGTTGGCCTAGGAGGGACTGCTAGCTCCTACGAGCAGTACTTC. Its translation is CASSPVGLGGTASSYEQYF.

This chain joins TRBV2 and TRBJ2-2, with TRBD2 identical over 12 bases. From germline, CDR1 is SNHLY and CDR2 FYNNEI. The V and J ends lost 5 bases and 6 bases, in that order; junction bases with no gene match: 7. CDR3 length: 16 residues. The CDR3 DNA follows: TGTGCCAGCAGTCCGAGACTAGCGGGGGTCTCCGGGGAGCTGTTTTTT. It specifies CASSPRLAGVSGELFF. Supplemented by reference TRBV2 and TRBJ2-2, the full variable domain reads EPEVTQTPSHQVTQMGQEVILRCVPISNHLYFYWYRQILGQKVEFLVSFYNNEISEKSEIFDDQFSVERPDGSNFTLKIRSTKLEDSAMYFCASSPRLAGVSGELFFGEGSRLTVL.

The chain carries TRBV29-1 and TRBJ2-7, with 14 positions matching TRBD2. This CDR3 has 15 amino acids. With V trimmed by 3 bases and J by 2 bases, 3 bases remained unmatched. Per the germline V gene, CDR1 is SQVTM and CDR2 is ANQGSEA. CDR3 sequence reads: CSVEGTSGSTYEQYF. DNA for the CDR3: TGCAGCGTTGAGGGGACTAGCGGGAGCACCTACGAGCAGTACTTC.

This clone was seen once. This chain joins TRBV5-1 and TRBJ2-1, with 15 bases fitting TRBD2. The CDR3 totals 15 residues. The germline V gene encodes CDR1 SGHRS and CDR2 YFSETQ. V was clipped by 4 bases and J by 12 bases; unmatched bases: 8. The CDR3 here is CASSRGTSGGPWQFF. CDR3 nucleotides: TGCGCCAGCAGCCGTGGGACTAGCGGGGGGCCATGGCAGTTCTTC.

The genes are TRBV5-1 and TRBJ1-1; D is possibly TRBD1 (5 bases). The ends were cut back, 4 bases at V and 2 bases at J, with 15 bases in the middle. Germline V gene data show CDR1 as SGHRS and CDR2 as YFSETQ. The CDR3 is 15 residues long. CDR3 sequence reads: CASSTPTDGNTEAFF. CDR3 coding DNA: TGCGCCAGCAGCACCCCGACAGACGGAAACACTGAAGCTTTCTTT.